This TCR beta chain was captured by sequencing in a study of T cells in Graves' hyperthyroidism and ophthalmopathy. Study-level findings and limits: A 13 V-J model separated ophthalmopathy from stable hyperthyroidism.

RNA transcripts provided the source from which TCR beta CDR3 regions were amplified. The TCR CDR3 first-round RT-PCR relied on the HTBI primer set. TCRdb re-derived calls from the multiplex PCR reads in MiXCR, one entry per CDR3 protein. Of around 450,000 distinct CDR3 sequences listed, roughly an eighth are singletons. This clonotype was detected ten times or more. The target antigen is unknown. The germline V and J ends were trimmed by 3 bases and 0 bases, with 28 bases remaining between them. The germline V gene encodes CDR1 KGHDR and CDR2 SFDVKD. This CDR3 is 21 amino acids long. The sample was blood. The receptor was isolated from a woman in her late teens or twenties with Graves' hyperthyroidism. The chain recombines TRBV24-1 with TRBJ1-1; D perhaps matches TRBD1 (5 bases). This CDR3 reads CATSDPQPFDSHSSVNTEAFF. For the CDR3, the DNA is TGTGCCACCAGTGATCCCCAACCATTCGACAGTCACTCCTCAGTGAACACTGAAGCTTTCTTT.